The entry below describes one T cell receptor beta chain. What it binds is unknown. Every donor was a healthy person donating bone marrow. This entry is derived from a study of cytomegalovirus exposure and HLA in healthy donors. The study, taken as a whole, reports: Fewer N-insertions (relative to the approximately 670-donor mean) were reportedly seen in an Asian-associated ancestry cluster in a later analysis. In vitro assays verified that three CMV-associated chains recognized CMV antigens specifically.

PCR amplification relied on 60 Vbeta primers (plus 13 Jbeta primers). The protocol was immunoSEQ multiplex PCR, while the TCRdb copy is restricted to in-frame clones and leaves out a portion. The repertoire holds some 92,000 clones, with under 85% as singletons. V lost 0 bases and J 1 base, leaving 12 bases between the germline ends. Per germline, CDR1 MDHEN and CDR2 SYDVKM. The CDR3 has 16 residues. The genes are TRBV28 and TRBJ2-5; D perhaps matches TRBD2 (7 bases). This sequence originates from a man in his late teens or twenties in good health and CMV-seropositive. Input material: PBMCs. CDR3 sequence reads: CASSLWGGGSQETQYF. DNA of the CDR3: TGTGCCAGCAGTTTATGGGGAGGGGGGAGCCAAGAGACCCAGTACTTC. Filled out from reference TRBV28 and TRBJ2-5, the complete variable domain reads DVKVTQSSRYLVKRTGEKVFLECVQDMDHENMFWYRQDPGLGLRLIYFSYDVKMKEKGDIPEGYSVSREKKERFSLILESASTNQTSMYLCASSLWGGGSQETQYFGPGTRLLVL.